The entry below gives a single T cell receptor beta chain sequence along with its context. Which antigen it targets is not known. No much larger clone is present one base from it, and per-base qualities are unavailable. V drops 5 bases and J drops 3 bases, leaving 4 bases in between. The CDR3 contains 11 residues, cysteine and phenylalanine counted. The sequence is cut down to CDR3 DNA, 33 bases in frame from base 1. Peripheral blood CD8+ and CD4+ T cells from healthy donors, Susac syndrome patients and multiple sclerosis patients were profiled by high-throughput TCR beta sequencing. The Susac syndrome patients fulfilled recently defined diagnostic criteria for definite or probable disease. Bulk CD8+ and CD4+ T cells were purified by magnetic negative isolation, whereas CD8+ TEMRA cells were enriched by FACS. Blood was drawn into EDTA tubes, processed within 24 hours, and PBMCs were isolated by density gradient centrifugation. PBMCs intended for TCR sequencing were cryopreserved in liquid nitrogen and were subsequently thawed in a 37 degrees C water bath. The sorted or isolated CD4+, CD8+ and CD8+ TEMRA cells had a purity of 90% or higher.

RNA was extracted using the RNeasy kit, and roughly 0.5 to 1 ug of the RNA was reverse transcribed with random hexamers. TCR beta CDR3 regions were amplified with the immunoSEQ multiplex PCR assay covering 54 Vbeta and 13 Jbeta segments. To correct PCR amplification bias, a synthetic template baseline was used for both primer optimization and computational correction. Under the source paper's analysis protocol: Only productive sequences were kept, with reads annotated to V, D and J genes according to IMGT and analyzed in immunoSEQ Analyzer. Clonality was computed as one minus Shannon entropy normalized by log2 of the number of productive unique sequences. Public and private clones were assessed among the 100 most prevalent clones of each patient and control. Clones were defined as Susac-specific when absent from the healthy and MS cohorts, from over a thousand published viral clones and from other ImmuneACCESS disease sequences. In TCRdb, the public reads were trimmed at Q25 with fastp and aligned with MiXCR, with productive beta chains retained. Each entry merges the rows of one CDR3 protein and shows their most common DNA and genes. The V and J calls were not made by the authors but by TCRdb's processing. Across this sample there are approximately 150,000 distinct CDR3 sequences, with about 94% seen only once. Roughly 0.084% of the sample rests with the top ten.

The sample is drawn from a study of CD8 T cells in Susac syndrome (dated by TCRdb to the late 2010s). About the study as a whole: Among the Susac syndrome patients who were sequenced, clinically active disease was present in five or six and clinical remission was observed in fewer than 10. At blood withdrawal, Susac syndrome patients were either therapy-naive, taking corticosteroids (in some cases with IVIg as well), or taking IVIg alone. Whether CD8+ T cell activation and differentiation in Susac syndrome was antigen driven was tested using repertoire sequencing. The paper's findings and limits, for the study overall: The CD4+ T cell repertoire of patients with Susac syndrome showed no detectable clonal expansion. The TCR sequencing and HLA analysis was acknowledged to have included a relatively small number of individuals.

The V gene is TRBV12-3 or TRBV12-4 and the J gene is TRBJ1-2, with the D gene not confidently named. The sequence was collected from a human donor with Susac syndrome. Specimen: CD4+ T cells from PBMCs. This receptor has the CDR3 CASSQDYGYTF. The DNA sequence reads TGTGCCAGCAGTCAGGACTATGGCTACACCTTC.